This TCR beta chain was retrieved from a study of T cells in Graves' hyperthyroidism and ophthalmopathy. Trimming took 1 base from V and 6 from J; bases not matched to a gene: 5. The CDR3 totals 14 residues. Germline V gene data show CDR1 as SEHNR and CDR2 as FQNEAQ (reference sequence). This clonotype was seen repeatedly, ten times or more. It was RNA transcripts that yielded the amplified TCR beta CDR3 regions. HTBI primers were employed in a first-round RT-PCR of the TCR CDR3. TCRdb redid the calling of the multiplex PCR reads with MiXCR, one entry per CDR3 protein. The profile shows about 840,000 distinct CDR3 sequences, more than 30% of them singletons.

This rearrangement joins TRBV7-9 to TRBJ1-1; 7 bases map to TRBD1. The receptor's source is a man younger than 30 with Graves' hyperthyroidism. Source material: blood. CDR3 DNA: TGTGCCAGCAGCTTAGTGACAGGGACGCCTGAAGCTTTCTTT. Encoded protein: CASSLVTGTPEAFF.